These 6 T cell receptor beta chains were sequenced from one sample in a study of OX40 agonist ivuxolimab in advanced cancers. Produced via immunoSEQ multiplex PCR; TCRdb's table is partial and in-frame only. This table has tens of thousands of clones, approximately 87% appearing once. The sequencing here drew on CD4+ or CD8+ T cells sorted from blood, taken in a trial of the OX40 agonist ivuxolimab. These receptors came from an adult with an advanced solid tumor such as melanoma, head and neck, liver or kidney cancer.

The rearrangement joins TRBV13 to TRBJ1-6; 11 bases agree with TRBD1. Per the germline V gene, CDR1 is PRHDT and CDR2 is FYEKMQ (reference sequence). CDR3 length: 15 residues. V was clipped by 4 bases and J by 8 bases; unmatched bases: 4. Here the CDR3 reads CASSSRTGGDSPLHF. Written as DNA, the CDR3 is TGTGCCAGCAGCTCCCGGACAGGGGGCGATTCACCCCTCCACTTT.

As to this clone: The germline gene is not matched at one end of the junction; a read error may be the cause. The chain recombines TRBV7-7 with TRBJ2-5; 10 bases fit TRBD1. The CDR3 sequence is 18 residues long. Germline CDR1 reads SSHAT; CDR2 reads FNYEAQ (reference sequence). For the CDR3, the DNA is TGTGCTAGCAGCTTAGCGGTGGTACCGGGACAGGGGATGGAGACCCAGTACTTC. Amino acids: CASSLAVVPGQGMETQYF.

CDR3 DNA: TGTGCCAGCAGACAGGGCGAAGGGACGGTCTACGAGCAGTACTTC. This sequence encodes CASRQGEGTVYEQYF. This chain connects TRBV6-5 to TRBJ2-7; TRBD1 is a possible D gene (6 bases). The V end was cut by 6 bases, the J end by 3 bases, with 18 bases between. CDR1 and CDR2 (germline): MNHEY, SVGAGI. The length of the CDR3 is 15 residues.

The CDR3, as DNA: TGTGCCAGCAGTTTACTCAGGGCTTCGAGGAATCAGCCCCAGCATTTT. Encoded protein: CASSLLRASRNQPQHF. This chain uses TRBV28 with TRBJ1-5, with a weak D call TRBD1 (5 bases). CDR1 and CDR2 (germline): MDHEN, SYDVKM. The CDR3 is 16 residues long. The V end was cut by 2 bases, the J end by 4 bases, with 15 bases between.

The chain joins TRBV19 to TRBJ2-7; 10 bases align to TRBD1. Trimming cost V 7 bases and J 4 bases; bases outside gene matches: 4. The length of the CDR3 is 13 residues. CDR1 and CDR2 from the germline V gene are LNHDA and SQIVND (reference sequence). This CDR3 is CASMRTGGYEQYF. DNA of the CDR3: TGTGCCAGTATGCGGACAGGGGGGTACGAGCAGTACTTC.

This chain uses TRBV10-3 with TRBJ1-5, with D possibly matching TRBD1 (6 bases). Germline-derived CDR1 and CDR2 are ENHRY and SYGVKD. The length of the CDR3 is 14 residues. V was pared by 4 bases and J by 3 bases, with 10 bases between. The DNA for the CDR3 is TGTGCCATCAGTGTCGGGGGCTACAATCAGCCCCAGCATTTT. It specifies CAISVGGYNQPQHF.